Below, 21 T cell receptor beta chains from the same sample are listed, as sequenced in a study of CXCR3-negative and CXCR3-positive naive CD8 T cells. 5' RACE that incorporated UMI labels was used to prepare the TRB cDNA libraries. TCRdb re-called the 5' RACE reads; every CDR3 protein appears as one record, without DNA. The table for this sample gives over 50,000 distinct CDR3 sequences. Which antigens these TCRs recognize remains unknown. Whole-study findings and limits: Relative to CXCR3-negative naive cells, CXCR3-positive naive cells had more hydrophobic TRB CDR3s.

Specimen: naive CXCR3+ CD8+ T cells from blood. This sample's subset: CD45RO-CCR7+CD27+CD95- naive CD8+ T cells expressing CXCR3 (TNR3+). Every receptor here comes from a human donor in good health. Some clones in this sample may be carry-over from other donors' samples.

CDR3 region: CSARDPSQYEQYF. The chain employs TRBV20-1 and TRBJ2-7. The CDR3 is made up of 13 amino acids. Germline-derived CDR1 and CDR2 are DFQATT and SNEGSKA (reference sequence).

The chain employs TRBV7-2 and TRBJ1-5; TCRdb's D call, TRBD1, is unchecked because there is no DNA. Germline assignment: CDR1 SGHTA and CDR2 FQGNSA. The CDR3 contains 15 residues. Here the CDR3 reads CASSPAGGSNQPQHF.

The V and J genes are TRBV6-5 and TRBJ1-6; as DNA is missing, the TRBD1 call by TCRdb cannot be tested. Germline loops: CDR1 MNHEY, CDR2 SVGAGI. This CDR3 is 19 amino acids long. The chain's CDR3 is CASSPWSTVLFLVFSPLHF.

This chain joins TRBV14 and TRBJ1-1. Germline CDR1 SGHDN, CDR2 FVKESK. The CDR3 length is 13 residues. The CDR3 here is CASSQYVNTEAFF.

This rearrangement joins TRBV3-1 to TRBJ2-1. CDR1 is LGHDT and CDR2 is YNNKEL in the germline V gene (reference sequence). This CDR3 is built from 16 residues. CDR3 protein: CASSQDGGSSYNEQFF.

The chain employs TRBV6-2 or TRBV6-3 and TRBJ2-3. Germline values: CDR1 MNHEY, CDR2 SVGEGT. CDR3 size: 11 residues. CDR3 amino acids: CASSYVDTQYF.

The rearrangement joins TRBV6-2 or TRBV6-3 to TRBJ1-6; checking the TCRdb D call of TRBD1 is not possible without DNA. Per germline, CDR1 MNHEY and CDR2 SVGEGT. There are 13 residues in the CDR3. CDR3 residues: CAIRDRDHSPLHF.

The rearrangement uses TRBV7-7 and TRBJ2-7; with no DNA, the TCRdb D assignment of TRBD1 cannot be verified. Germline V gene lookup returns CDR1 SSHAT and CDR2 FNYEAQ (reference sequence). The CDR3 covers 14 residues. CDR3 protein: CASSFGTGAYEQYF.

The chain combines TRBV19 with TRBJ1-1; no DNA is available, so the TRBD1 call from TCRdb remains unchecked. The CDR3 covers 14 residues. The germline CDR1 and CDR2 sequences are LNHDA and SQIVND (reference sequence). CDR3 in amino acids: CASSIGQMNTEAFF.

The J gene is TRBJ2-5, the V gene TRBV7-2; TCRdb selects TRBD2, and the lack of DNA leaves this call unchecked. The CDR3 loop spans 15 amino acids. Germline V gives CDR1 SGHTA, CDR2 FQGNSA. The CDR3 loop reads CASSLPGLAEETQYF. Variable domain in full (rest from reference TRBV7-2 and TRBJ2-5): GAGVSQSPSNKVTEKGKDVELRCDPISGHTALYWYRQSLGQGLEFLIYFQGNSAPDKSGLPSDRFSAERTGGSVSTLTIQRTQQEDSAVYLCASSLPGLAEETQYFGPGTRLLVL.

The chain has TRBV5-1 and TRBJ1-1. Germline CDR1 SGHRS, CDR2 YFSETQ. This CDR3 comprises 18 residues. The CDR3 loop is CASSLALRGRSLNTEAFF.

J is TRBJ2-1 and V is TRBV7-6; the TCRdb D gene call, TRBD2, has no DNA to confirm it. This CDR3 is 15 amino acids long. Germline loops: CDR1 SGHVS, CDR2 FNYEAQ. This CDR3 reads CASSLVADYPVGQFF. Full variable domain (remainder filled in from reference TRBV7-6 and TRBJ2-1): GAGVSQSPRYKVTKRGQDVALRCDPISGHVSLYWYRQALGQGPEFLTYFNYEAQQDKSGLPNDRFSAERPEGSISTLTIQRTEQRDSAMYRCASSLVADYPVGQFFGPGTRLTVL.

The chain has TRBV13 and TRBJ2-7. The CDR3 is made up of 14 amino acids. Per the germline V gene, CDR1 is PRHDT and CDR2 is FYEKMQ (reference sequence). The CDR3: CASSLVEVLGEQYF.

The chain employs TRBV3-1 and TRBJ2-5; no DNA is available, so the TRBD1 call from TCRdb remains unchecked. Germline V gene lookup returns CDR1 LGHDT and CDR2 YNNKEL (reference sequence). The CDR3 is 16 residues long. CDR3 residues: CASSQSTRGYQETQYF.

This chain joins TRBV5-1 and TRBJ2-3; TCRdb's assignment of TRBD1 cannot be checked, as there is no DNA. Germline lookup yields CDR1 SGHRS and CDR2 YFSETQ. The CDR3 length is 14 residues. The CDR3 spells CASSMDRVPHTQYF.

The rearrangement links TRBV7-9 to TRBJ2-2; TCRdb reports TRBD1, a call that lacks DNA to check it against. This CDR3 is built from 12 residues. Germline V gives CDR1 SEHNR, CDR2 FQNEAQ (reference sequence). The CDR3 reads CASSVRVGELFF.

The chain uses TRBV27 and TRBJ1-2; TCRdb picks TRBD1, but there is no DNA to check that call. Germline V lookup: CDR1 MNHEY, CDR2 SMNVEV (reference sequence). This CDR3 has 14 amino acids. Here the CDR3 reads CASSFGQGNYGYTF.

This chain uses TRBV11-2 with TRBJ2-5. Germline V gene lookup returns CDR1 SGHAT and CDR2 FQNNGV. This CDR3 has 14 amino acids. The CDR3 is CASSLGYGQETQYF.

The genes are TRBV7-2 and TRBJ2-3; the TCRdb D gene call, TRBD2, has no DNA to confirm it. The germline gives CDR1 SGHTA, CDR2 FQGNSA. The CDR3 length is 20 residues. The CDR3 reads CASSRRMKGWKVSLRDTQYF. Variable domain in full (rest from reference TRBV7-2 and TRBJ2-3): GAGVSQSPSNKVTEKGKDVELRCDPISGHTALYWYRQSLGQGLEFLIYFQGNSAPDKSGLPSDRFSAERTGGSVSTLTIQRTQQEDSAVYLCASSRRMKGWKVSLRDTQYFGPGTRLTVL.

The chain uses TRBV28 and TRBJ2-3. The CDR3 totals 13 residues. The germline V gene has CDR1 MDHEN and CDR2 SYDVKM. The CDR3 sequence: CASNLGYSDTQYF. The whole variable domain, remainder taken from reference TRBV28 and TRBJ2-3, is DVKVTQSSRYLVKRTGEKVFLECVQDMDHENMFWYRQDPGLGLRLIYFSYDVKMKEKGDIPEGYSVSREKKERFSLILESASTNQTSMYLCASNLGYSDTQYFGPGTRLTVL.

This rearrangement joins TRBV7-8 to TRBJ2-2. This CDR3 has 11 amino acids. Germline V gene data show CDR1 as SGHVS and CDR2 as FQNEAQ. Here the CDR3 reads CASAVAGELFF.